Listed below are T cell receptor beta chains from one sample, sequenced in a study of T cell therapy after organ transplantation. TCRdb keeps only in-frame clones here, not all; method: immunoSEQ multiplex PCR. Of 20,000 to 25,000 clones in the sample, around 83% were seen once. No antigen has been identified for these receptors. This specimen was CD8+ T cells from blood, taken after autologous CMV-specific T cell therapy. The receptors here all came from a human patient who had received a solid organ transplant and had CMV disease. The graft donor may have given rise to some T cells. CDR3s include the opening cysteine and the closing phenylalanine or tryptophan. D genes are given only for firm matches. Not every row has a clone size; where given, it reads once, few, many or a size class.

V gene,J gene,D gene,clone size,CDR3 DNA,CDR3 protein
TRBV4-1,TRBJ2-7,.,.,TGCGCCAGCAGCGGAACAGGGTTCTACGAGCAGTACTTC,CASSGTGFYEQYF
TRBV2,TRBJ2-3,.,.,TGTGCCAGCAGTGAGGTTGGACTGAGCACAGATACGCAGTATTTT,CASSEVGLSTDTQYF
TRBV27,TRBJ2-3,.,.,TGTGCCAGCAGTTTCGGAATTAGCACAGATACGCAGTATTTT,CASSFGISTDTQYF
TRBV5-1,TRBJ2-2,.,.,TGCGCCAGCAGCTTGGCTGCTGCGCGGGTCACCGGGGAGCTGTTTTTT,CASSLAAARVTGELFF
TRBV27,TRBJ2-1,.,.,TGTGCCAGCAGTACGGTCGGGACTGGGACCTACAATGAGCAGTTCTTC,CASSTVGTGTYNEQFF
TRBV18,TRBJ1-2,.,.,TGTGCCAGCTCCCGAACCGGGTCGTGGGGCTATGGCTACACCTTC,CASSRTGSWGYGYTF
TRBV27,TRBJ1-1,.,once,TGTGCCAGCAGTTTCATAGGGACTGAAGCTTTCTTT,CASSFIGTEAFF
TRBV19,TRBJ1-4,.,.,TGTGCCAGTAGTATTTGGGAAGAAGATGAAAAACTGTTTTTT,CASSIWEEDEKLFF
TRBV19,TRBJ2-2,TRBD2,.,TGTGCCAGTAGTACGCATAGCGGGAGTGGTTACACCGGGGAGCTGTTTTTT,CASSTHSGSGYTGELFF
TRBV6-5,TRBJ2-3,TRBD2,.,TGTGCCAGCAGTTACTCACGGGGGGAAGATACGCAGTATTTT,CASSYSRGEDTQYF
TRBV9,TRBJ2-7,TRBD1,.,TGTGCCAGCAGCGTAGGACCAGGGGGCTACGAGCAGTACTTC,CASSVGPGGYEQYF
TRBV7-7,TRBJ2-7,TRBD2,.,TGTGCCAGCAGCTCAAACGCGGGGACTAGCTCCTACGAGCAGTACTTC,CASSSNAGTSSYEQYF
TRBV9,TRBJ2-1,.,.,TGTGCCAGCAGCGTAGGTGGAGACAATGAGCAGTTCTTC,CASSVGGDNEQFF
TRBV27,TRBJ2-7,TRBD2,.,TGTGCCAGTCGGACTAGCGGGGACTACGAGCAGTACTTC,CASRTSGDYEQYF
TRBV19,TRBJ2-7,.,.,TGTGCCAGTAGTCCACAGCCCCTGAGGGAGCAGTACTTC,CASSPQPLREQYF
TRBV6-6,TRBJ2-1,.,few,TGTGCCAGCAGCCTAACAGGGGAGGGCTACAATGAGCAGTTCTTC,CASSLTGEGYNEQFF
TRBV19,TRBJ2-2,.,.,TGTGCCTTAAGTGGTCCCCGCGGGGAGCTGTTTTTT,CALSGPRGELFF
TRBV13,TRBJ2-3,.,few,TGTGCCAGCAGCTTAAACAGCGGCACAGATACGCAGTATTTT,CASSLNSGTDTQYF
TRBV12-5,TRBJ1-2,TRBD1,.,TGTGCTAGTGGGATGACAGGGGGCGATGGCTACACCTTC,CASGMTGGDGYTF
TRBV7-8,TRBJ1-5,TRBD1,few,TGTGCCAGCAGCTTCGGACAGGGGGTTTATAGCAATCAGCCCCAGCATTTT,CASSFGQGVYSNQPQHF
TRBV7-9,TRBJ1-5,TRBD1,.,TGTGCCAGCAGCACGGACAGGGGAAGGTTTGGCAATCAGCCCCAGCATTTT,CASSTDRGRFGNQPQHF
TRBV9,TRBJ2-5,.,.,TGTGCCAGCAGCGCTCTTCGAGGGCGCCAAGAGACCCAGTACTTC,CASSALRGRQETQYF